One sample yielded the 14 T cell receptor beta chains listed below, sequenced in a study of CD8 T cells in Susac syndrome (dated by TCRdb to the late 2010s). Library preparation was by the immunoSEQ multiplex PCR assay. RNA was extracted using the RNeasy kit, and roughly 0.45 to 1 ug of the RNA was reverse transcribed with random hexamers. Using fastp at Q25 and MiXCR, TCRdb reprocessed the public reads and kept productive beta chains. Identical CDR3 proteins give one entry, which carries the most common genes and DNA. The table for this sample lists 100,000 to 150,000 distinct CDR3 sequences; about 93% of them were counted only once. The ten largest clones represent over 0.065% of the sample. The sequenced sample consisted of CD4+ T cells from PBMCs. These receptors came from a human donor in good health.

V is TRBV7-2 and J is TRBJ2-6; D possibly corresponds to TRBD1 (7 bases). V gave up 4 bases and J gave up 7 bases, with 20 bases separating them. This CDR3 contains 17 residues. Germline values: CDR1 SGHTA, CDR2 FQGNSA. The CDR3 DNA follows: TGTGCCAGCAGCTACCGACAGGGCGGGGTCTTAGCCAACGTCCTGACTTTC. Amino acids: CASSYRQGGVLANVLTF.

This clonotype was counted once. V and J are TRBV21-1 and TRBJ2-7; TRBD1 reflects the table's D call only, with no check against the DNA. TRBV21-1 is termed a pseudogene. CDR3 length equals 13 residues. CDR3 amino acids: CASGPGQTYEQYF. CDR3 sequence (DNA): TGTGCCAGCGGACCGGGACAGACCTACGAGCAGTACTTC.

V usage is TRBV7-2 and J usage is TRBJ2-7; possibly TRBD1 or TRBD2 for D (5 bases each). This CDR3 contains 14 residues. Deletions cut 1 base from V and 7 bases from J, with 14 bases between. Germline loops: CDR1 SGHTA, CDR2 FQGNSA. The CDR3 loop is CASSLGPGPWEQYF. The CDR3 nucleotides read TGTGCCAGCAGCTTAGGACCGGGGCCCTGGGAGCAGTACTTC.

This chain connects TRBV7-2 to TRBJ1-2; D uncertain. Germline V gives CDR1 SGHTA, CDR2 FQGNSA. V lost 5 bases and J 2 bases, leaving 15 bases between the germline ends. The CDR3 runs to 15 residues. The CDR3 nucleotides read TGTGCCAGCAGCCCCACGTTCCAGTCGAACTATGGCTACACCTTC. It is translated as CASSPTFQSNYGYTF.

The chain carries TRBV10-3 and TRBJ2-6, with D perhaps matching TRBD1 (5 bases). The CDR3 totals 13 residues. CDR1 is ENHRY and CDR2 is SYGVKD in the germline V gene. The V gene lost 8 bases and the J gene lost 2 bases, with 7 bases spanning the gap. CDR3 bases: TGTGCCATCCTAGGGGCTGGGGCCAACGTCCTGACTTTC. It specifies CAILGAGANVLTF.

This clonotype was observed a single time. This chain links TRBV5-4 with TRBJ2-5; D is uncertain. CDR3 size: 12 residues. Germline CDR1 reads SGHNT; CDR2 reads YYREEE (reference sequence). The V end lost 10 bases, the J end lost 2 bases, and 12 bases lay between the germline ends. The CDR3 DNA follows: TGTGCCGCCTCCGAACAGCAAGAGACCCAGTACTTC. This codes for CAASEQQETQYF.

The DNA of the CDR3 is TGTGCCAGCGGGCGGACCTCACCCTACGAGCAGTACTTC. Translated, it gives CASGRTSPYEQYF. The chain couples TRBV6-2 or TRBV6-3 to TRBJ2-7, with D uncertain. The CDR3 covers 13 residues. V lost 8 bases and J 2 bases, leaving 13 bases between the germline ends. Per germline, CDR1 MNHEY and CDR2 SVGEGT.

This sequence joins TRBV13 and TRBJ2-3, with a weak D call TRBD1 (6 bases). Trimming took off 5 bases at V and 4 bases at J, with 13 bases between the two ends. This CDR3 region has 14 residues. CDR1 and CDR2 (germline): PRHDT, FYEKMQ (reference sequence). CDR3 protein: CASSLSRGADTQYF. The CDR3 nucleotides are TGTGCCAGCAGCCTTTCCAGGGGTGCAGATACGCAGTATTTT.

The V and J genes are TRBV5-6 and TRBJ1-2; D not resolved. V lost 2 bases and J 4 bases, leaving 18 bases between the germline ends. The CDR3 runs 16 residues. Germline lookup yields CDR1 SGHDT and CDR2 YYEEEE. The CDR3: CASSFYRGSAAYGYTF. The CDR3 region has the DNA TGTGCCAGCAGCTTTTATCGGGGTAGTGCAGCCTATGGCTACACCTTC.

The V and J genes are TRBV20-1 and TRBJ2-1, with TRBD2 matching 8 bases. Per germline, CDR1 DFQATT and CDR2 SNEGSKA (reference sequence). The CDR3 length is 14 residues. V dropped 3 bases and J dropped 8; count of bases not matched to a gene: 9. The CDR3 loop reads CSASQRERADEQFF. CDR3 DNA sequence: TGCAGTGCTAGCCAGCGGGAGAGGGCGGATGAGCAGTTCTTC.

This chain joins TRBV4-3 and TRBJ2-1; D gene ambiguous. V was clipped by 4 bases and J by 4 bases, with 8 bases between them. The CDR3 is 13 residues long. From germline, CDR1 is LGHNA and CDR2 YSLEER. CDR3 bases: TGCGCCAGCAGCCGGGCTTTGTACAATGAGCAGTTCTTC. Translation gives CASSRALYNEQFF.

The V call is TRBV7-9, the J call TRBJ1-2, with D uncertain. CDR3 size: 13 residues. CDR1 and CDR2 (germline): SEHNR, FQNEAQ (reference sequence). The ends were cut back, 5 bases at V and 1 base at J, with 8 bases in the middle. The CDR3 DNA reads TGTGCCAGCAGCCCCCCTTTTAACTATGGCTACACCTTC. Translated, it gives CASSPPFNYGYTF.

The V gene is TRBV20-1, the J gene TRBJ1-1; perhaps TRBD1 as D (6 bases). The V gene's germline CDR1 is DFQATT and CDR2 SNEGSKA (reference sequence). Trimming removed 4 bases from V and 1 base from J, with 10 bases in between. The CDR3 is 13 residues long. The CDR3 region is CSATGVANTEAFF. CDR3 nucleotide sequence: TGCAGTGCTACAGGGGTTGCGAACACTGAAGCTTTCTTT.

The V and J genes are TRBV7-9 and TRBJ1-1, with unresolved D. Looked up from germline, CDR1 is SEHNR and CDR2 is FQNEAQ (reference sequence). V lost 8 bases and J lost 0, with 10 bases in between. CDR3 length: 13 residues. The CDR3 DNA reads TGTGCCAGCTTGGGCGGACTGAACACTGAAGCTTTCTTT. Translated, it gives CASLGGLNTEAFF.